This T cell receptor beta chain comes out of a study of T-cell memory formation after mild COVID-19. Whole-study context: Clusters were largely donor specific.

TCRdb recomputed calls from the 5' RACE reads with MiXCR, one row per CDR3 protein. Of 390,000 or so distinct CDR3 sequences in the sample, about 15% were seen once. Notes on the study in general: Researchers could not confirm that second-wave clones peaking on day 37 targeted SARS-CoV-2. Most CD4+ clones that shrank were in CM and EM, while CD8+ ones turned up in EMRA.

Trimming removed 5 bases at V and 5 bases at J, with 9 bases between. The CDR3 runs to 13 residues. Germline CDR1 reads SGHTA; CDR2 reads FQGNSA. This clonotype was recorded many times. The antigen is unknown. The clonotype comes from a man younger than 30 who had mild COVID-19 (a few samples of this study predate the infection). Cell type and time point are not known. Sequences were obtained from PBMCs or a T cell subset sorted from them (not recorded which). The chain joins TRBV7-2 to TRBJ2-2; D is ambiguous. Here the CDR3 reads CASSERVTGELFF. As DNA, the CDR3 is TGTGCCAGCAGCGAACGGGTTACCGGGGAGCTGTTTTTT.